This T cell receptor beta chain was identified in a study of cytomegalovirus exposure and HLA in healthy donors. General study findings and limits: Common viral pathogens were later found to be apparently linked to several of the most significant clusters. Later analysis demonstrated an association between a missense DCLRE1C variant and TCR beta V- and J-gene trimming.

Those who donated were healthy bone marrow donors. V lost 3 bases and J 4 bases, leaving 14 bases between the germline ends. The germline V gene encodes CDR1 SQVTM and CDR2 ANQGSEA. The CDR3 length is 14 residues. The study ran its PCR with 60 Vbeta and 13 Jbeta primers. Sequencing used immunoSEQ multiplex PCR; TCRdb keeps in-frame clones, though not all of them. The sample shows about 110,000 clones, about 81% of them seen only once. Details on this clone: Its antigen is as yet unknown.

Material for sequencing was PBMCs. The chain combines TRBV29-1 with TRBJ2-3; TRBD1 might be the D (7 bases). This clonotype was obtained from a male donor in good health and CMV-seropositive. In DNA form, the CDR3 reads TGCAGCGTTGAGTCCACAGGGGAGGCAGATACGCAGTATTTT. Translated: CSVESTGEADTQYF.